The source of this TCR beta chain is a study of early stage breast cancer tumors. With 4 bases clipped from V and 4 bases from J, the junction kept 10 bases outside the gene matches. The CDR3 loop spans 14 amino acids. In germline, CDR1 is GTSNPN, CDR2 SVGIG (reference sequence). Produced via immunoSEQ multiplex PCR; TCRdb's table is partial and in-frame only. The sample consists of about 3,300 clones, 64% of them appearing once. This clone came up once. The antigen is unknown. Study-wide findings and caveats: Most shared enriched TCRB sequences were commonly generated ones.

This clonotype was obtained from a person aged 35-49 years with breast cancer. Material for sequencing was breast tumor tissue. The chain recombines TRBV30 with TRBJ2-7; 7 bases match TRBD1. The CDR3 region has the DNA TGTGCCTGGACAGTACAGGGGATACAATACGAGCAGTACTTC. Residues: CAWTVQGIQYEQYF.